This TCR beta chain came from a study of CD8 T cells in Susac syndrome. Sequencing of TCR beta covered CD8+ and CD4+ T cells obtained from blood. Control patients had untreated stable or active relapsing-remitting multiple sclerosis by revised McDonald criteria. Negative isolation was used for CD8+ and CD4+ T cells and FACS enrichment for TEMRA cells. The CDR3 contains 15 residues. The V gene lost 2 bases and the J gene lost 2 bases, with 15 bases spanning the gap. Germline CDR1 and CDR2: GTSNPN and SVGIG (reference sequence). An input of roughly 0.5 to 1 ug of RNA was subjected to reverse transcription using random hexamers. An immunoSEQ multiplex PCR generated amplified TCR beta CDR3 products spanning 54 Vbeta and 13 Jbeta. One entry per CDR3 protein, called by TCRdb with MiXCR from the immunoSEQ multiplex PCR reads. The sample lists over 350,000 distinct CDR3 sequences, 75% to 90% occurring once.

The V gene is TRBV30, the J gene TRBJ1-1; D call uncertain. The TCR comes from a human donor with multiple sclerosis. Sequencing was done on a sample of CD8+ T cells from PBMCs. This CDR3 is CAWSISGRLNTEAFF. CDR3 sequence (DNA): TGTGCCTGGAGTATCTCGGGCAGGCTCAACACTGAAGCTTTCTTT.